The 8 T cell receptor beta chains given below trace back to one sample, sequenced in a study of somatic mutations in cytotoxic T cells in rheumatoid arthritis. The repertoire was sequenced with immunoSEQ multiplex PCR; TCRdb's copy has only in-frame clones and lacks some. This repertoire shows about 6,700 clones, approximately 77% found once; its top ten account for roughly 35%. Sample: CD8+ T cells sorted from blood. These receptors all stem from a woman aged 60 to 75 in good health.

V gene TRBV6-4 combines with J gene TRBJ2-2; D is perhaps TRBD1 (6 bases). V was cut by 3 bases and J by 4 bases, with 12 bases left in between. CDR1 is MRHNA and CDR2 is SNTAGT in the germline V gene. The CDR3 runs 15 residues. The CDR3 reads CASSEQGPSTGELFF. The CDR3 region has the DNA TGTGCCAGCAGTGAACAGGGACCGTCCACCGGGGAGCTGTTTTTT.

This clone was counted a few times. The V and J genes are TRBV11-3 and TRBJ2-7; TRBD2 matches 7 bases. The germline V gene has CDR1 SGHNT and CDR2 YENEEA. This CDR3 spans 15 amino acids. Trimming at V came to 5 bases and at J to 4 bases, leaving 11 bases not matched to a gene. The CDR3: CASSLPGAGVYEQYF. For the CDR3, the DNA is TGTGCCAGCAGCCTCCCGGGCGCGGGAGTGTACGAGCAGTACTTC.

The rearrangement uses TRBV2 and TRBJ2-3, with D possibly TRBD1 on 7 matching bases. The CDR3 has 16 amino acids. Per the germline V gene, CDR1 is SNHLY and CDR2 is FYNNEI. Trimming shortened V by 5 bases and J by 2 bases, and 17 bases separated the two germline ends. The CDR3: CASSLGGQRFTDTQYF. Written as DNA, the CDR3 is TGTGCCAGCAGTCTCGGGGGACAGCGTTTCACAGATACGCAGTATTTT.

The chain carries TRBV29-1 and TRBJ2-2; D is unclear. V was trimmed by 2 bases and J by 2 bases, leaving 3 bases between them. The length of the CDR3 is 12 residues. In germline, CDR1 is SQVTM, CDR2 ANQGSEA. The CDR3 here is CSVEHNTGELFF. CDR3 bases: TGCAGCGTTGAACATAACACCGGGGAGCTGTTTTTT.

This clone has a single count. V is TRBV9 and J is TRBJ1-4; 11 positions agree with TRBD1. The V and J ends lost 2 bases and 8 bases, in that order; junction bases with no gene match: 5. CDR1 SGDLS and CDR2 YYNGEE come from the germline V gene. The CDR3 is 15 residues long. The CDR3 here is CASSVAGTGGEKLFF. For the CDR3, the DNA is TGTGCCAGCAGCGTGGCCGGGACAGGGGGGGAAAAACTGTTTTTT.

The chain joins TRBV27 to TRBJ1-2; D is uncertain. Germline V gene data show CDR1 as MNHEY and CDR2 as SMNVEV (reference sequence). Trimming cost V 2 bases and J 4 bases, with 8 bases left between them. The CDR3 loop spans 13 amino acids. The CDR3 sequence is CASSLGGSYGYTF. The DNA for the CDR3 is TGTGCCAGCAGTTTAGGAGGGAGCTATGGCTACACCTTC.

The CDR3 protein is CSVEPSGSGTGELFF. The CDR3 DNA follows: TGCAGCGTTGAACCTAGCGGGAGTGGAACCGGGGAGCTGTTTTTT. The chain has TRBV29-1 and TRBJ2-2; 10 nucleotides line up with TRBD2. The CDR3 has 15 residues. CDR1 and CDR2 from the germline V gene are SQVTM and ANQGSEA. Trimming removed 2 bases from V and 5 bases from J; junction bases left unmatched: 5.

V and J are TRBV14 and TRBJ2-1; 8 bases are a match to TRBD2. The CDR3 is 14 residues long. Germline CDR1 and CDR2: SGHDN and FVKESK. With 5 bases clipped from V and 5 bases from J, the junction kept 5 bases outside the gene matches. The chain's CDR3 is CASSYRGGHNEQFF. The CDR3 DNA is TGTGCCAGCAGCTACCGGGGGGGGCACAATGAGCAGTTCTTC.